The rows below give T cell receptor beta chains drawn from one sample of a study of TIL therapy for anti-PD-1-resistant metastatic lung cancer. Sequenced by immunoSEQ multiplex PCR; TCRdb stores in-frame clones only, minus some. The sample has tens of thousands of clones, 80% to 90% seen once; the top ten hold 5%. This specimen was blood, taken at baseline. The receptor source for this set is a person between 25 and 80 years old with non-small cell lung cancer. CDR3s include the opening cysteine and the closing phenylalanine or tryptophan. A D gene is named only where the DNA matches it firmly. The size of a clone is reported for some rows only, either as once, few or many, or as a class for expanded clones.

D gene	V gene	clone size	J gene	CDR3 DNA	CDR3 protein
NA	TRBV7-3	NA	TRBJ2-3	TGTGCCAGCAGCTCGACCGGGGCGCGTCCAGATACGCAGTATTTT	CASSSTGARPDTQYF
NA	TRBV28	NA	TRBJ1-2	TGTGCCAGCAGTTTAAAGGGGTGGGGTGGCTACACCTTC	CASSLKGWGGYTF
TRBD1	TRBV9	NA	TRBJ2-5	TGTGCCAGCAGCGTAGCAGGGGGTGAGGAGACCCAGTACTTC	CASSVAGGEETQYF
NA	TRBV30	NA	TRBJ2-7	TGTGCCTGGAGCACCGGATACGAGCAGTACTTC	CAWSTGYEQYF
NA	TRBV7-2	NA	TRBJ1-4	TGTGCCAGCAGCTTCGGAGTTGGGGGGAATGAAAAACTGTTTTTT	CASSFGVGGNEKLFF
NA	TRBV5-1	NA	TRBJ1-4	TGCGCCAGCAGCTTGCGTGCAGACAATGAAAAACTGTTTTTT	CASSLRADNEKLFF
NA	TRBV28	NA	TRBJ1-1	TGTGCCAGCAGTTTGTACAGCACTGAAGCTTTCTTT	CASSLYSTEAFF
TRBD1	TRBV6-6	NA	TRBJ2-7	TGTGCCAGCTCGAACAGGGGGCTCTACGAGCAGTACTTC	CASSNRGLYEQYF
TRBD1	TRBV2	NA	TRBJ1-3	TGTGCCAGAGGACAGGGGTCTGGAAACACCATATATTTT	CARGQGSGNTIYF
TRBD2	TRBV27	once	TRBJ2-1	TGTGCCAGCAGTACACTAGCGGGAGACGATGAGCAGTTCTTC	CASSTLAGDDEQFF
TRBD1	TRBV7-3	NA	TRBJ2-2	TGTGCCAGCAGCTTGGGACCCCGGGACAGGGGGGCCGGGGAGCTGTTTTTT	CASSLGPRDRGAGELFF
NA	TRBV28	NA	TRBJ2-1	TGTGCCAGCAGTTTTTTGCAGTCGGCAGGGAGATTCGATGAGCAGTTCTTC	CASSFLQSAGRFDEQFF
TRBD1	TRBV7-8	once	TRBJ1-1	TGTGCCAGCAGCTTAGAGGGACAGCCGAACACTGAAGCTTTCTTT	CASSLEGQPNTEAFF
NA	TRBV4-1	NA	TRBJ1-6	TGCGCCAGCAGCCAAGATGGGGGGGCAGGGCGGGGTAATTCACCCCTCCACTTT	CASSQDGGAGRGNSPLHF
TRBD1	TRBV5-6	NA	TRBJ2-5	TGTGCCAGCAGCCCGACAGGGGACCTCCAAGAGACCCAGTACTTC	CASSPTGDLQETQYF
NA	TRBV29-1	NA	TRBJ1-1	TGCAGCGTTGCCCGGCAGAACACTGAAGCTTTCTTT	CSVARQNTEAFF
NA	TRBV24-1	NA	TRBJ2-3	TGTGCCACCAGTGTCTTCAGGGGCGACACAGATACGCAGTATTTT	CATSVFRGDTDTQYF
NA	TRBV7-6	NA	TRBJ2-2	TGTGCCAGCGCGGGTGGGTCGAGCACCGGGGAGCTGTTTTTT	CASAGGSSTGELFF
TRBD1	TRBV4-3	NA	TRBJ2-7	TGCGCCAGCAGCCAATCCGGGACAGGGGGCAGGGACGAGCAGTACTTC	CASSQSGTGGRDEQYF
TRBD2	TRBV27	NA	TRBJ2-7	TGTGCCAGCAGGTCACCGGGACTAGGGAACGAGCAGTACTTC	CASRSPGLGNEQYF
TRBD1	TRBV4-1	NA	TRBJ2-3	TGCGCCAGCAGCCCGGGACAGGGGACAGATACGCAGTATTTT	CASSPGQGTDTQYF
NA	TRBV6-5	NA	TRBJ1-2	TGTGCCACCCTCTACAACTATGGCTACACCTTC	CATLYNYGYTF
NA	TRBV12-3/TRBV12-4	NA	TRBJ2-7	TGTGCCAGCAGTTTGGACAATGCCTACGAGCAGTACTTC	CASSLDNAYEQYF
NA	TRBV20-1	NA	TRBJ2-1	TGCAGTGCTAGTCTGAGCGGGCTGTACAATGAGCAGTTCTTC	CSASLSGLYNEQFF
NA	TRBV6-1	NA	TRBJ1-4	TGTGCCAGCAGTGAAGCTACAGGAGGAAATGAAAAACTGTTTTTT	CASSEATGGNEKLFF
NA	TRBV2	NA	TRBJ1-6	TGTGCCAGCAGTGAAGGCAGACTAAATTCACCCCTCCACTTT	CASSEGRLNSPLHF